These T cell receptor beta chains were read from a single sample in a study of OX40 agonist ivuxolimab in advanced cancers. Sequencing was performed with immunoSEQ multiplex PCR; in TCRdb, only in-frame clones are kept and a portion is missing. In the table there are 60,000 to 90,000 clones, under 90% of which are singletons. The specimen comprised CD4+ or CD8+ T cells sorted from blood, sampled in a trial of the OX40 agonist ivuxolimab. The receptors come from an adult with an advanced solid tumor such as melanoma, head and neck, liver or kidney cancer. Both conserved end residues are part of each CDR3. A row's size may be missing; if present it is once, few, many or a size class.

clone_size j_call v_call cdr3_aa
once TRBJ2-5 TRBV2 CASRTPSRSETQYF
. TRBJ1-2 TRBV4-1 CASSPIQDYGYTF
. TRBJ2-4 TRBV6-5 CASSYGDWSKNIQYF
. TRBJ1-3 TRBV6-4 CASSPQGKGGNTIYF
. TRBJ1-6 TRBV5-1 CASSLEGLSPYNSPLHF
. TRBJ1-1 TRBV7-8 CASSSTGGGNTEAFF
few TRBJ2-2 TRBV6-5 CASRWDRYTGELFF
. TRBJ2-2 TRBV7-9 CASSLPGLAGNTGELFF
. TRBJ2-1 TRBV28 CASRRTGKQFF
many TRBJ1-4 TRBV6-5 CASSYSGGPGGEKLFF
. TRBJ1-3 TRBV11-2 CASSQRGSGNTIYF
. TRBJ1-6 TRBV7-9 CASSSAGSNYNSPLHF
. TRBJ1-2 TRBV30 CAWSRSYGYTF
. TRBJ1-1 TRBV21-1 CASSKIVAEAFF
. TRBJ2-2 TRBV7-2 CASRRNANTGELFF
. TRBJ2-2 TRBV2 CASSVLWDTGELFF
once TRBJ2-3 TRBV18 CASSPEVGSLDTQYF
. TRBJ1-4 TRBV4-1 CASSPSSGATNEKLFF
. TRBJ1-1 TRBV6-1 CASSERTGRMEAFF
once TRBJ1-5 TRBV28 CASSGTVSNQPQHF
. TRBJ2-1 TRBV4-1 CASSRWTVNEQFF
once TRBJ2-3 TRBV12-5 CASGAGLAGDTDTQYF
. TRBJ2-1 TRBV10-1 CASSTTPAGAYNEQFF
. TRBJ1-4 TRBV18 CASSPGTTNEKLFF
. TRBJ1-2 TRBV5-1 CASSLGEVYGYTF
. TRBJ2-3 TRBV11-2 CASSSTTTDTQYF